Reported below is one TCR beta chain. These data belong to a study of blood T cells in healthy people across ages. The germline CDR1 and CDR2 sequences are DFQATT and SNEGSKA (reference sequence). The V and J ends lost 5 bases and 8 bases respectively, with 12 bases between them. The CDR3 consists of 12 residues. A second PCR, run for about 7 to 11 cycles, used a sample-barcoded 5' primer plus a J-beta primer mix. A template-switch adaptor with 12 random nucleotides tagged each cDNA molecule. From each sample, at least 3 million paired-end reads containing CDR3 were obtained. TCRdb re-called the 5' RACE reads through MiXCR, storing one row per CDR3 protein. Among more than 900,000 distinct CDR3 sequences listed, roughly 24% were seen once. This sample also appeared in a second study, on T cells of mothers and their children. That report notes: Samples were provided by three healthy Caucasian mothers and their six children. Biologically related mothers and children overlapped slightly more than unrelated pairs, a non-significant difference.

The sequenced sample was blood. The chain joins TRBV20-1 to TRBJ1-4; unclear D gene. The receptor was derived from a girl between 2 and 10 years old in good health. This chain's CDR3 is CSAPWGEEKLFF. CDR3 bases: TGCAGTGCTCCTTGGGGAGAAGAAAAACTGTTTTTT.